These T cell receptor beta chains were read from a single sample in a study of cytomegalovirus exposure and HLA in healthy donors. The repertoire was sequenced with immunoSEQ multiplex PCR; TCRdb's copy has only in-frame clones and lacks some. In the table there are around 300,000 clones, about 86% of which are singletons. Sequencing was carried out using PBMCs. These receptors all stem from a woman aged 18-29 years in good health and CMV-seronegative. Both conserved end residues are part of each CDR3. The D gene is left open where the match is weak. The size entry is marked missing in some rows and otherwise reads once, few, many or a size class.

j_gene	d_gene	abundance	v_gene	CDR3aa	CDR3nt
TRBJ1-6	-	-	TRBV7-3	CASSFGGWNSPLHF	TGTGCCAGCAGCTTCGGAGGATGGAATTCACCCCTCCACTTT
TRBJ2-7	TRBD2	-	TRBV5-6	CASRLSGSKYEQYF	TGTGCCAGCAGGTTGAGCGGGAGCAAATACGAGCAGTACTTC
TRBJ1-1	TRBD1	-	TRBV23-1	CASSQDGTGGTEAFF	TGCGCCAGCAGTCAAGACGGGACAGGTGGCACTGAAGCTTTCTTT
TRBJ2-2	-	few	TRBV7-7	CASSFTPNTGELFF	TGTGCTAGCAGCTTCACACCGAACACCGGGGAGCTGTTTTTT
TRBJ2-7	TRBD2	-	TRBV9	CASSTLADPSYEQYF	TGTGCCAGCAGCACGCTAGCGGACCCTTCCTACGAGCAGTACTTC
TRBJ1-1	-	few	TRBV5-1	CASSAELDTEAFF	TGCGCCAGCAGCGCTGAACTGGACACTGAAGCTTTCTTT
TRBJ2-1	TRBD2	-	TRBV18	CASSPSSSGFRGNEQFF	TGTGCCAGCTCACCTTCGTCTAGCGGGTTCAGAGGGAATGAGCAGTTCTTC
TRBJ2-2	TRBD1	-	TRBV28	CASSTTRDRVSGELFF	TGTGCCAGCAGCACCACCCGGGACAGGGTGTCCGGGGAGCTGTTTTTT
TRBJ1-1	TRBD1	-	TRBV27	CAAGTGTAEAFF	TGTGCAGCGGGGACAGGGACAGCTGAAGCTTTCTTT
TRBJ2-3	-	-	TRBV2	CASGRQTDTQYF	TGTGCCAGCGGGAGGCAAACAGATACGCAGTATTTT
TRBJ2-6	TRBD1	once	TRBV27	CASSLLDRVTSGANVLTF	TGTGCCAGCAGTTTACTCGACAGGGTAACCTCTGGGGCCAACGTCCTGACTTTC
TRBJ2-7	TRBD2	-	TRBV29-1	CSVDPGGGSSNEQYF	TGCAGCGTTGATCCCGGGGGAGGGTCATCAAACGAGCAGTACTTC
TRBJ2-3	-	once	TRBV2	CASSSWPNTDTQYF	TGTGCCAGCAGCTCCTGGCCCAACACAGATACGCAGTATTTT
TRBJ2-5	TRBD2	-	TRBV27	CASSSSGETQYF	TGTGCCAGCAGTTCTAGCGGCGAGACCCAGTACTTC
TRBJ2-4	-	-	TRBV27	CASSFTPPYDRAKNIQYF	TGTGCCAGCAGTTTTACTCCGCCCTATGACAGAGCCAAAAACATTCAGTACTTC
TRBJ1-2	TRBD1	-	TRBV27	CASSWTGNYGYTF	TGTGCCAGCAGTTGGACAGGGAACTATGGCTACACCTTC
TRBJ1-2	-	-	TRBV7-9	CASSFQGSTNYGYTF	TGTGCCAGCAGCTTTCAGGGGTCTACTAACTATGGCTACACCTTC
TRBJ2-7	-	-	TRBV27	CASSLIFGNREHEQYF	TGTGCCAGCAGTTTGATATTCGGGAACAGGGAACACGAGCAGTACTTC
TRBJ1-4	-	-	TRBV4-2	CASNAWGGTNEKLFF	TGTGCCAGCAACGCCTGGGGGGGAACTAATGAAAAACTGTTTTTT
TRBJ2-1	-	-	TRBV29-1	CSGGGGIRSYNEQFF	TGCAGCGGTGGGGGGGGCATTCGCTCCTACAATGAGCAGTTCTTC